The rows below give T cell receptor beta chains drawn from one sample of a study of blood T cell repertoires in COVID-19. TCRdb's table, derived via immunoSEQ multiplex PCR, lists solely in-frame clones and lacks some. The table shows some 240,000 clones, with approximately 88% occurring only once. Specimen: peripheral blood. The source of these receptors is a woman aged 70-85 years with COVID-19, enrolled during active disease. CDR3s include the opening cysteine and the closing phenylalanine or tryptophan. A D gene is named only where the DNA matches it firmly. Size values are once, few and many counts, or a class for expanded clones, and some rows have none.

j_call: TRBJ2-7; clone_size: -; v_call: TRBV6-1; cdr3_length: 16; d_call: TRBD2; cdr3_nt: TGTGCCAGCAGTGAGCCCCATGGTGCGGGAGTACCTGAGCAGTACTTC; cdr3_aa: CASSEPHGAGVPEQYF
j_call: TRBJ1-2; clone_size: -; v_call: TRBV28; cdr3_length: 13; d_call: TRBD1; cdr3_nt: TGTGCCAGCAGATCGGACAGGGTCTATGGCTACACCTTC; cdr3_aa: CASRSDRVYGYTF
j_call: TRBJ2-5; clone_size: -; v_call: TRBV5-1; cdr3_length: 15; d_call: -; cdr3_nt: TGCGCCAGCAGCTTGGAAGGCGGGAATGGGGAGACCCAGTACTTC; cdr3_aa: CASSLEGGNGETQYF
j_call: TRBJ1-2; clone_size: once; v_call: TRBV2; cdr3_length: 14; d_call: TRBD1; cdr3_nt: TGTGCCAGCAGCGCCACGGGACAGCCCTATGGCTACACCTTC; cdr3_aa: CASSATGQPYGYTF
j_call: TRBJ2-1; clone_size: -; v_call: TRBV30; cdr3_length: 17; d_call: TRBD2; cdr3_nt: TGTGCCTGGAGTGTTAGGAAACTAGCGGGACCTCTCAATGAGCAGTTCTTC; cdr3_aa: CAWSVRKLAGPLNEQFF
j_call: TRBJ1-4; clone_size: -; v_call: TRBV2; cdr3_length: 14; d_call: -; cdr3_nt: TGTGCCAGCAGTCTACAGGGAGTTGGTGAAAAACTGTTTTTT; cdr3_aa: CASSLQGVGEKLFF
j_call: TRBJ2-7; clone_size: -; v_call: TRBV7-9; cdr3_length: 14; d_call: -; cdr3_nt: TGTGCCAGCAGCCCTCAGGGAAGCTCGTGGGAGCAGTACTTC; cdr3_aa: CASSPQGSSWEQYF
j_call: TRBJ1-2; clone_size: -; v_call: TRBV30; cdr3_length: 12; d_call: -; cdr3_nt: TGTGCCTATCAGGGTTTAGACTATGGCTACACCTTC; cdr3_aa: CAYQGLDYGYTF
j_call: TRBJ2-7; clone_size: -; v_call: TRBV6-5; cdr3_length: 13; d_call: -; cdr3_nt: TGTGCCAGTCCTGGAGGATTACAACTGGAGCAGTACTTC; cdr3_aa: CASPGGLQLEQYF
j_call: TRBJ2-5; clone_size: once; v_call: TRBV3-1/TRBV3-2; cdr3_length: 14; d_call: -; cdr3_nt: TGTGCCAGCAGCCAAGCCGGGACAAAAGAGACCCAGTACTTC; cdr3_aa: CASSQAGTKETQYF
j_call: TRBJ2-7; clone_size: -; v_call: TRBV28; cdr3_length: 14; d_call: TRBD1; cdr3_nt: TGTGCCAGCACCGAACAGGGGCTCCCCTACGAGCAGTACTTC; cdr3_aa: CASTEQGLPYEQYF
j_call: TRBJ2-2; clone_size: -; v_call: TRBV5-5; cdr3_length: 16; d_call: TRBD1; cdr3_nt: TGTGCCAGCAGCTCGGAAGGGACAGGGCGCACCGGGGAGCTGTTTTTT; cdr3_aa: CASSSEGTGRTGELFF
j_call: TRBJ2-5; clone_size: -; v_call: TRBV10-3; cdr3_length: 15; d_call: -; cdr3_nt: TGTGCCATCAGGGGACACAGGGTGCACCAAGAGACCCAGTACTTC; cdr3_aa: CAIRGHRVHQETQYF
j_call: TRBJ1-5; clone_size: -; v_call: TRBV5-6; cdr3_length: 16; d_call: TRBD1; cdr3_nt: TGTGCCAGCAGCTTGGTGGGGACAGGACCCAATCAGCCCCAGCATTTT; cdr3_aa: CASSLVGTGPNQPQHF
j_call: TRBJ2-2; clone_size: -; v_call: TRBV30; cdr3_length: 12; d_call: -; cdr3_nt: TGTGCCAGAATGACAGGTACCGGGGAGCTGTTTTTT; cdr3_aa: CARMTGTGELFF
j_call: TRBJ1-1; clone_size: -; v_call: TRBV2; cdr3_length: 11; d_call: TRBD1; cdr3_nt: TGTGCCAGCATGGAGCCAGGGGGAGCTTTCTTT; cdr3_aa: CASMEPGGAFF
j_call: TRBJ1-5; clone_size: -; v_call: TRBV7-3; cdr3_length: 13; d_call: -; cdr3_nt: TGTGCCAGCAGCCCCCAGGGAAATCAGCCCCAGCATTTT; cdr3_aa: CASSPQGNQPQHF
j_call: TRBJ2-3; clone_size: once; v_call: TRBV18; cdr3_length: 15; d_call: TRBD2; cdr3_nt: TGTGCCAGCTCACCAAAGCGGGAGTATGCGGATACGCAGTATTTT; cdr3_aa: CASSPKREYADTQYF
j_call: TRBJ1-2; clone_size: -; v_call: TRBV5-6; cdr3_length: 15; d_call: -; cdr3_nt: TGTGCCAGCAGCCGAATCGAGGGTCTTGACTATGGCTACACCTTC; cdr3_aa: CASSRIEGLDYGYTF
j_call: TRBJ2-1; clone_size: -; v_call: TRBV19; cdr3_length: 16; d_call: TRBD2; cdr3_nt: TGTGCCAGTAAAAACCCCACTAGCGGGAGTAAGAATGAGCAGTTCTTC; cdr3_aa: CASKNPTSGSKNEQFF
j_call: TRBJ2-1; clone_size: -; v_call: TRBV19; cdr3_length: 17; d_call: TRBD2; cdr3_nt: TGTGCCAGTAGTACGACTAGCGGGGGCAGCTCCTACAATGAGCAGTTCTTC; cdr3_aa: CASSTTSGGSSYNEQFF
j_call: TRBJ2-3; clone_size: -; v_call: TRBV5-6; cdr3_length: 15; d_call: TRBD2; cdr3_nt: TGTGCCAGCAGCTTGTACACACTAGCGGAAAATACGCAGTATTTT; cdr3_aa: CASSLYTLAENTQYF
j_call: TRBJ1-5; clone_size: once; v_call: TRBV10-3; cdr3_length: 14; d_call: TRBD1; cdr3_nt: TGTGCCATCAGTGATAGGACAGGGGTTCAGCCCCAGCATTTT; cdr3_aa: CAISDRTGVQPQHF
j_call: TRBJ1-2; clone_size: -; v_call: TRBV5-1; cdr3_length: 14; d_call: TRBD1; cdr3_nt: TGCGCCAGCAGCCTATTACAGGGGAACTATGGCTACACCTTC; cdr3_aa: CASSLLQGNYGYTF
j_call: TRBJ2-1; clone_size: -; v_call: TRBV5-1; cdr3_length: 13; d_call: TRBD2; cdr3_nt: TGCGCCAGCAGCATAGCGGGAAACAATGAGCAGTTCTTC; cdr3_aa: CASSIAGNNEQFF